The next 15 T cell receptor beta chains were all read from a single sample in a study of neurological immune-mediated disorders. TCRdb reprocessed the 5' RACE reads with MiXCR, giving one entry per CDR3 protein. The data show about 14,000 distinct CDR3 sequences, less than 15% seen once. The sample was CD8+ T cells from blood. The receptor source for this set is a female donor with HTLV-1-associated myelopathy (HAM/TSP).

This clonotype was detected many times. This chain links TRBV7-9 with TRBJ2-3, with a tentative D call TRBD2 (5 bases). The CDR3 has 14 amino acids. V was pared by 0 bases and J by 5 bases, with 9 bases between. Germline assignment: CDR1 SEHNR and CDR2 FQNEAQ (reference sequence). CDR3 loop: CASSLARGLDTQYF. In DNA, the CDR3 is TGTGCCAGCAGCTTAGCGCGAGGGTTAGATACGCAGTATTTT.

This clonotype came up many times. V is TRBV12-3 or TRBV12-4 and J is TRBJ2-7, with 7 bases that match TRBD1. The CDR3 covers 15 residues. Trimming at V came to 1 base and at J to 3 bases, leaving 6 bases not matched to a gene. CDR3 region: CASSLDDRVGYEQYF. DNA for the CDR3: TGTGCCAGCAGTTTAGATGACAGGGTAGGCTACGAGCAGTACTTC.

As regards this clonotype: The junction and the germline gene differ at one end; a read error may be behind it. The chain is built from TRBV27 and TRBJ1-4; D remains unclear. CDR3 length: 14 residues. CDR1 and CDR2 (germline): MNHEY, SMNVEV (reference sequence). CDR3 sequence: CVSRSEATNEKLFF. Written as DNA, the CDR3 is TGTGTCAGCAGATCAGAGGCAACTAATGAAAAACTGTTTTTT.

This clonotype has ten or more counts. The chain carries TRBV7-2 and TRBJ2-2; tentatively, D is TRBD2 (5 bases). The germline CDR1 and CDR2 sequences are SGHTA and FQGNSA. V was cut by 3 bases and J by 11 bases, with 7 bases left in between. The CDR3 is 11 amino acids. CDR3 coding DNA: TGTGCCAGCAGCTTCGGGGTTGAGCTGTTTTTT. It specifies CASSFGVELFF. The variable domain in full, with the rest retrieved from reference TRBV7-2 and TRBJ2-2, is GAGVSQSPSNKVTEKGKDVELRCDPISGHTALYWYRQSLGQGLEFLIYFQGNSAPDKSGLPSDRFSAERTGGSVSTLTIQRTQQEDSAVYLCASSFGVELFFGEGSRLTVL.

This clonotype was seen repeatedly, ten times or more. The J gene is TRBJ2-1, the V gene TRBV2; no definite D call. Germline values: CDR1 SNHLY, CDR2 FYNNEI. V gave up 8 bases and J gave up 7 bases, with 9 bases separating them. This CDR3 contains 11 residues. DNA for the CDR3: TGTGCCAGCTGGGATGGGAATGAGCAGTTCTTC. Amino acids: CASWDGNEQFF.

This clonotype was counted ten times or more. The V gene is TRBV4-3, the J gene TRBJ2-7, with 8 bases fitting TRBD1. CDR1 LGHNA and CDR2 YSLEER come from the germline V gene. Trimming removed 3 bases from V and 2 bases from J; junction bases left unmatched: 6. The CDR3 loop spans 15 amino acids. The CDR3, as DNA: TGCGCCAGCAGCCAGGGGACAGGCCTTACCTACGAGCAGTACTTC. Amino acids: CASSQGTGLTYEQYF.

This chain joins TRBV4-2 and TRBJ1-1; unclear D gene. CDR1 is LGHNA and CDR2 is YNFKEQ in the germline V gene. This CDR3 is 13 amino acids long. V was clipped by 1 base and J by 6 bases, with 9 bases between them. CDR3 nucleotide sequence: TGTGCCAGCAGCCAAGCCGGGGATTCTGAAGCTTTCTTT. This gives the protein CASSQAGDSEAFF.

This clonotype was picked up many times. This chain links TRBV7-3 with TRBJ1-1, with D unclear. V was trimmed by 2 bases and J by 5 bases, leaving 12 bases between them. The length of the CDR3 is 14 residues. Per the germline V gene, CDR1 is SGHTA and CDR2 is FQGTGA. CDR3 coding DNA: TGTGCCAGCAGCTTATCCGGGGAGAGGACTGAAGCTTTCTTT. Translating it yields CASSLSGERTEAFF.

The rearrangement joins TRBV20-1 to TRBJ1-5, with D unresolved. Looked up from germline, CDR1 is DFQATT and CDR2 is SNEGSKA (reference sequence). V was cut by 4 bases and J by 11 bases, with 15 bases left in between. The CDR3 is 12 residues long. The CDR3 loop reads CSATSTGPAQHF. The CDR3 bases are TGCAGTGCTACTTCGACCGGGCCAGCCCAGCATTTT.

This clonotype was seen many times. Mismatch with germline at one junction end may stem from a read error. The chain recombines TRBV7-6 with TRBJ2-6; D unresolved. In germline, CDR1 is SGHVS, CDR2 FNYEAQ. This CDR3 contains 15 residues. CDR3 coding DNA: TGTGCCAACAGCTTGAGTCCCTCTGGGGCCAACGTCCTGACTTTC. Protein product: CANSLSPSGANVLTF. Full variable domain (outside the CDR3, taken from reference TRBV7-6 and TRBJ2-6): GAGVSQSPRYKVTKRGQDVALRCDPISGHVSLYWYRQALGQGPEFLTYFNYEAQQDKSGLPNDRFSAERPEGSISTLTIQRTEQRDSAMYRCANSLSPSGANVLTFGAGSRLTVL.

This clonotype was seen at least ten times. The chain combines TRBV6-5 with TRBJ2-7, with a tentative D call TRBD2 (6 bases). Between the trimmed V and J ends, which lost 6 bases and 2 bases, there was a span of 14 bases. Germline V gene data show CDR1 as MNHEY and CDR2 as SVGAGI. CDR3 length: 14 residues. This CDR3 is CASRETSLPYEQYF. DNA for the CDR3: TGTGCCAGCAGAGAGACTAGTCTCCCCTACGAGCAGTACTTC.

The sample holds many counts of this clonotype. This chain joins TRBV4-1 and TRBJ2-7, with 7 bases fitting TRBD1. CDR1 MGHRA and CDR2 YSYEKL come from the germline V gene. The V gene end was trimmed by 1 base and the J gene end by 7 bases; junction bases not matched to a gene: 7. The CDR3 sequence is 14 residues long. This CDR3 reads CASSQVGTAREQYF. DNA of the CDR3: TGCGCCAGCAGCCAAGTAGGGACAGCAAGGGAGCAGTACTTC.

This clonotype was picked up many times. This chain joins TRBV5-8 and TRBJ2-1, with a possible D match to TRBD1 (5 bases). CDR1 SGHTS and CDR2 YDEGEE come from the germline V gene. The V end lost 0 bases, the J end lost 7 bases, and 20 bases lay between the germline ends. This CDR3 has 17 amino acids. Here the CDR3 DNA reads TGTGCCAGCAGCTTGGACGGTGGGGCTACTACTTATAATGAGCAGTTCTTC. Translation: CASSLDGGATTYNEQFF.

This clonotype was recorded many times. The DNA for the CDR3 is TGCAGCGTGACACTAGCGGGAGGAGGGGAGACCCAGTACTTC. Translation gives CSVTLAGGGETQYF. The chain employs TRBV29-1 and TRBJ2-5; 12 nucleotides line up with TRBD2. The trim removed 6 bases at V and 5 bases at J, leaving 7 bases unmatched. The CDR3 extends over 14 amino acids. Germline V gives CDR1 SQVTM, CDR2 ANQGSEA.

This clonotype showed up many times. The chain links TRBV12-3 or TRBV12-4 to TRBJ1-1; 7 bases fit TRBD1. There are 18 residues in the CDR3. V gave up 3 bases and J gave up 5 bases; unmatched junction bases: 18. CDR3 sequence: CASSFGIRHEGGWTEAFF. The CDR3 region has the DNA TGTGCCAGCAGTTTTGGGATTCGCCACGAAGGGGGCTGGACTGAAGCTTTCTTT.